These T cell receptor beta chains were read from a single sample in a study of T-cell memory formation after mild COVID-19. TCRdb independently ran MiXCR on the 5' RACE reads; one entry per CDR3 protein. The sample holds some 120,000 distinct CDR3 sequences, roughly 6% seen once. The sequenced sample consisted of PBMCs or a T cell subset sorted from them (not recorded which). These TCRs come from an adult woman who had mild COVID-19 (a few samples of this study predate the infection). Cell type and time point are not known. Each CDR3 is given with its conserved first and last residue. D genes are given only for firm matches. Clone size is not always given. Where it is, it says once, few, many or a class for expanded clones.

>-|TRBJ2-3|-|TRBV30
TGTGCCTGGAGTCAAGCCGTTAGAACCCCGCAGTATTTT
CAWSQAVRTPQYF
>-|TRBJ2-1|-|TRBV3-1
TGTGCCAGTCAGGGAAGCCACTACAATGAGCAGTTCTTC
CASQGSHYNEQFF
>-|TRBJ1-2|-|TRBV5-6
TGTGCCAGCAGCAGCTCCCAGGGACTTTATGGCTACACCTTC
CASSSSQGLYGYTF
>-|TRBJ2-4|many|TRBV5-1
TGCGCCAGCAGCCGCGGCACTCCGGGGGGCGGCAAAAACATTCAGTACTTC
CASSRGTPGGGKNIQYF
>-|TRBJ2-7|-|TRBV3-1
TGTGCCAGCAGGCTCGGCTACGAGCAGTACTTC
CASRLGYEQYF
>-|TRBJ1-1|many|TRBV12-3/TRBV12-4
TGTGCCAGCAGGGGGGGGAGAGCTGAAGCTTTCTTT
CASRGGRAEAFF
>-|TRBJ1-1|many|TRBV7-3
TGTGCCAGCAGCTTATCAGCGAACACTGAAGCTTTCTTT
CASSLSANTEAFF
>-|TRBJ2-7|-|TRBV12-3/TRBV12-4
TGTGCCAGCAGTTTAGGGGGGCTCGAGCAGTACTTC
CASSLGGLEQYF
>-|TRBJ1-4|-|TRBV5-1
TGCGCCAGCAGCATTGCCTCTGCAACTAATGAAAAACTGTTTTTT
CASSIASATNEKLFF
>-|TRBJ1-2|many|TRBV4-2
TGTGCCAGCAGCCAGGGGACACTGCTACAGGGCTACACCTTC
CASSQGTLLQGYTF
>-|TRBJ1-5|few|TRBV12-3/TRBV12-4
TGTGCCAGCAGTTCCGACAAACCCAATCAGCCCCAGCATTTT
CASSSDKPNQPQHF
>-|TRBJ1-1|many|TRBV29-1
TGCAGCGTTGCATCTCAGCTGAACACTGAAGCTTTCTTT
CSVASQLNTEAFF
>TRBD2|TRBJ2-1|few|TRBV6-5
TGTGCCACACGTCGGGGGACTAGCGGAAACAATGAGCAGTTCTTC
CATRRGTSGNNEQFF
>-|TRBJ2-3|-|TRBV10-3
TGTGCCATCAGTGATCAAGGGACCGGCACAGATACGCAGTATTTT
CAISDQGTGTDTQYF
>TRBD2|TRBJ2-1|many|TRBV10-3
TGTGCCATCAGTGGTAGCGGGATCCTTTACAATGAGCAGTTCTTC
CAISGSGILYNEQFF
>-|TRBJ2-3|-|TRBV5-1
TGCGCCAGCAGCCAATGGACATCCACAGATACGCAGTATTTT
CASSQWTSTDTQYF
>TRBD1|TRBJ1-1|-|TRBV5-1
TGCGCCAGCAGCTACCAGGGACAGGGAGAACAAGCTTTCTTT
CASSYQGQGEQAFF
>TRBD1|TRBJ1-1|few|TRBV7-9
TGTGCCAGCAGCTCCGGGACAGGGAGGCACACTGAAGCTTTCTTT
CASSSGTGRHTEAFF
>-|TRBJ2-3|-|TRBV11-2
TGTGCCAGCAGCTTACACCAGACCTACACAGATACGCAGTATTTT
CASSLHQTYTDTQYF
>-|TRBJ2-1|many|TRBV25-1
TGTGCCAGCAGTGAGAAGGTCAGGTTAAGCAATGAGCAGTTCTTC
CASSEKVRLSNEQFF
>TRBD2|TRBJ2-3|few|TRBV27
TGTGCCAGCAGCCGACCGGGACTAGCGGGAGTAAGCACAGATACGCAGTATTTT
CASSRPGLAGVSTDTQYF
>-|TRBJ2-7|many|TRBV12-3/TRBV12-4
TGTGCCAGCAGTTTAGTGGGACTCTCGCCCTACGAGCAGTACTTC
CASSLVGLSPYEQYF
>-|TRBJ1-1|few|TRBV5-6
TGTGCCAGCAGCGACCTAACACTCAGGAGTCGAACTGAAGCTTTCTTT
CASSDLTLRSRTEAFF